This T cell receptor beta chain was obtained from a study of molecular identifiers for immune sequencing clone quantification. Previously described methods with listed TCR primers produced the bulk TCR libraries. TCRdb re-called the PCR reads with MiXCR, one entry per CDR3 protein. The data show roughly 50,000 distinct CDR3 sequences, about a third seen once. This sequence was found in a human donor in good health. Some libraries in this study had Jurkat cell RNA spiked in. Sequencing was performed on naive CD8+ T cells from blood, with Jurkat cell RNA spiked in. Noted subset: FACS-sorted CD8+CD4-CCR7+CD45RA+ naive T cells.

The CDR3 is CASSVGGSFVTQYF. Written as DNA, the CDR3 is TGTGCCAGCAGCGTAGGCGGGAGTTTTGTGACCCAGTACTTC. The chain uses TRBV9 and TRBJ2-5, with 7 bases lining up with TRBD2. The junction had 6 bases not matched to a gene; V was cut back by 0 bases and J by 7 bases. The CDR3 contains 14 residues. The V gene's germline CDR1 is SGDLS and CDR2 YYNGEE.